This TCR beta chain stems from a study of regulatory T cells in long-lasting Graves disease. A word on this clonotype: Antigen unknown.

Points from the study as a whole: With persistent disease, TRBV28, TRBJ1-2 and TRBJ2-5 were the favored segments.

Described time point: newly diagnosed GD, antithyroid drugs for less than 3 months. RNA from PBMCs was the source of the TCR library. CDR3 regions were amplified by Arm-PCR using iRepertoire HTBI primers to build TCR beta libraries. TCRdb reprocessed the multiplex PCR reads via MiXCR and lists one record per CDR3 protein. Of some 350,000 distinct CDR3 sequences detected, about 17% appear once; the ten largest clones hold around 20%. V was pared by 5 bases and J by 0 bases, with 8 bases between. This CDR3 comprises 15 residues. Germline lookup yields CDR1 SGHTA and CDR2 FQGTGA. These sequences were also reported in another study, on T cells in Graves' hyperthyroidism and ophthalmopathy. That paper adds: Carried out on the TCR CDR3, a first-round RT-PCR used the HTBI primer set.

This chain links TRBV7-3 with TRBJ2-6; no reliable D call. The sample in question was peripheral blood mononuclear cells (PBMCs), obtained at new diagnosis, from a patient treated with antithyroid drugs. This receptor was identified in a woman under 30 with Graves disease. Here the CDR3 DNA reads TGTGCCAGCAGCCCCGGGTACTCTGGGGCCAACGTCCTGACTTTC. Its protein is CASSPGYSGANVLTF.